These 18 T cell receptor beta chains came from one sample sequenced in a study of blood T cell repertoires in COVID-19. The data were produced by immunoSEQ multiplex PCR, yet TCRdb's version contains in-frame clones alone and is incomplete. The data contain 200,000 to 300,000 clones, roughly four fifths of them singletons. Specimen: peripheral blood. The receptors shown here come from an elderly woman with COVID-19, enrolled during active disease.

This chain uses TRBV7-3 with TRBJ2-5; 13 nucleotides match TRBD2. This CDR3 contains 14 residues. CDR1 and CDR2 (germline): SGHTA, FQGTGA. The V segment lost 6 bases and the J segment 3 bases; nucleotides outside the gene matches: 1. CDR3 amino acids: CASRTSGGKETQYF. The CDR3 DNA is TGTGCCAGCAGGACTAGCGGGGGGAAAGAGACCCAGTACTTC.

The chain links TRBV3-1 (or the pseudogene TRBV3-2) to TRBJ2-3, with TRBD2 as a possible D gene (5 bases). The CDR3 is made up of 20 amino acids. Germline V gives CDR1 LGHDT, CDR2 YNNKEL (reference sequence). V was clipped by 0 bases and J by 2 bases, with 24 bases between them. CDR3 nucleotides: TGTGCCAGCAGCCAAGAAAGGGTCGGGAACTTACCACGTGCCACAGATACGCAGTATTTT. This translates into CASSQERVGNLPRATDTQYF.

The chain combines TRBV6-1 with TRBJ1-3; 9 positions agree with TRBD1. CDR1 is MNHNS, CDR2 SASEGT, per germline. This CDR3 comprises 16 residues. V lost 1 base, J lost 2 bases, and 3 bases stayed unmatched. CDR3 region: CASSEEWTGAGNTIYF. CDR3 in DNA: TGTGCCAGCAGTGAAGAGTGGACAGGGGCTGGAAACACCATATATTTT.

The genes are TRBV3-1 (or the pseudogene TRBV3-2) and TRBJ1-6, with a possible D match to TRBD1 (5 bases). V dropped 4 bases and J dropped 7 bases, with 11 bases sitting between them. CDR3 size: 14 residues. The V gene's germline CDR1 is LGHDT and CDR2 YNNKEL (reference sequence). The CDR3 DNA follows: TGTGCCAGCAGCCCAACAGGCGGAAATTCACCCCTCCACTTT. Its translation is CASSPTGGNSPLHF.

This clone was seen only once. The V gene is TRBV7-9, the J gene TRBJ2-7; 8 bases are shared with TRBD1. V trimming: 2 bases; J trimming: 3 bases; junction bases outside the gene matches: 6. The CDR3 sequence is 15 residues long. In germline, CDR1 is SEHNR, CDR2 FQNEAQ (reference sequence). CDR3 sequence: CASSLRQGISYEQYF. CDR3 in DNA: TGTGCCAGCAGCTTAAGACAGGGGATAAGCTACGAGCAGTACTTC.

The V gene is TRBV18, the J gene TRBJ2-7; 8 bases agree with TRBD2. The length of the CDR3 is 13 residues. Trimming removed 4 bases from V and 6 bases from J; junction bases left unmatched: 5. Germline V lookup: CDR1 KGHSH, CDR2 LQKENI. The CDR3 is CASSLGTSGEQYF. DNA of the CDR3: TGTGCCAGCTCACTTGGGACTAGTGGCGAGCAGTACTTC.

The rearrangement uses TRBV10-3 and TRBJ1-6; TRBD1 aligns across 7 bases. J lost 7 bases, V lost 6 bases, and 12 bases had no gene match. Germline values: CDR1 ENHRY, CDR2 SYGVKD. CDR3 size: 16 residues. Here the CDR3 reads CAISPTGPAFNSPLHF. The CDR3 DNA reads as TGTGCCATCAGCCCGACAGGGCCCGCTTTCAATTCACCCCTCCACTTT.

The genes are TRBV11-2 and TRBJ2-6; D is unresolved. The germline V gene encodes CDR1 SGHAT and CDR2 FQNNGV. This CDR3 is 13 amino acids long. Trimming shortened V by 8 bases and J by 2 bases, and 7 bases separated the two germline ends. Here the CDR3 DNA reads TGTGCCAGCCGGTACCCTGGGGCCAACGTCCTGACTTTC. Translated, it gives CASRYPGANVLTF.

CDR3 DNA: TGTGCCAGCAGGCGCACTTCGGGGGGGCCTCGGACGCAGTATTTT. Its translation: CASRRTSGGPRTQYF. V is TRBV3-1 (or the pseudogene TRBV3-2) and J is TRBJ2-3; 8 nucleotides match TRBD2. The CDR3 runs 15 residues. The trim removed 6 bases at V and 9 bases at J, leaving 14 bases unmatched. Germline V gives CDR1 LGHDT, CDR2 YNNKEL (reference sequence).

The rearrangement links TRBV19 to TRBJ1-3; D is unresolved. Germline-derived CDR1 and CDR2 are LNHDA and SQIVND (reference sequence). The CDR3 is 15 amino acids. V lost 4 bases to trimming and J lost 0 bases, with 10 bases between them. CDR3 bases: TGTGCCAGTAGTAAAGAGGGAGCCTCTGGAAACACCATATATTTT. Translated: CASSKEGASGNTIYF.

The chain is built from TRBV30 and TRBJ2-1; TRBD2 aligns across 7 bases. This CDR3 comprises 15 residues. V trimming: 0 bases; J trimming: 0 bases; junction bases outside the gene matches: 2. Per the germline V gene, CDR1 is GTSNPN and CDR2 is SVGIG (reference sequence). CDR3 bases: TGTGCCTGGAGTGTAGGCGGGAGCTCCTACAATGAGCAGTTCTTC. Translated, it gives CAWSVGGSSYNEQFF.

This chain joins TRBV9 and TRBJ2-1; D is perhaps TRBD2 (7 bases). The V end was cut by 3 bases, the J end by 2 bases, with 12 bases between. The V gene's germline CDR1 is SGDLS and CDR2 YYNGEE. This CDR3 contains 15 residues. In nucleotides, the CDR3 is TGTGCCAGCAGCGGTCGGGGGGCCCCCTACAATGAGCAGTTCTTC. This gives the protein CASSGRGAPYNEQFF.

With respect to this clone: The sample carries other DNA sequences with the same CDR3. V usage is TRBV6-5 and J usage is TRBJ1-4; no firm D call. The V and J ends lost 5 bases and 0 bases respectively, with 10 bases between them. There are 15 residues in the CDR3. Germline V CDR1 and CDR2: MNHEY, SVGAGI. CDR3: CASSLTGSTNEKLFF. Here the CDR3 DNA reads TGTGCCAGCAGTCTAACGGGGTCAACTAATGAAAAACTGTTTTTT.

The chain has TRBV6-5 and TRBJ2-7, with 11 bases aligning to TRBD2. Losses at the gene ends were 4 bases for V and 4 bases for J; bases not matched to a gene: 3. Germline V gene data show CDR1 as MNHEY and CDR2 as SVGAGI. This CDR3 region has 14 residues. The chain's CDR3 is CASSSGLAAYEQYF. CDR3 bases: TGTGCCAGCAGTTCGGGACTAGCGGCATACGAGCAGTACTTC.

The rearrangement links TRBV12-3 or TRBV12-4 to TRBJ2-1, with TRBD1 identical over 12 bases. V gave up 7 bases and J gave up 14 bases; unmatched junction bases: 9. The CDR3 runs 13 residues. DNA for the CDR3: TGTGCCAGCACCCGTAGGGGACAGGGGGCTAAGTTCTTC. It yields the protein CASTRRGQGAKFF.

This chain connects TRBV7-2 to TRBJ2-3; TRBD2 aligns across 10 bases. The CDR3 spans 18 residues. Germline V gene data show CDR1 as SGHTA and CDR2 as FQGNSA. V shed 5 bases and J 2 bases; nucleotides not matched to a gene: 13. The CDR3 DNA follows: TGTGCCAGCAGCCCGCGGACTAGCGGACCATCGACCACAGATACGCAGTATTTT. Translating it yields CASSPRTSGPSTTDTQYF. The full variable domain, with the rest looked up from reference TRBV7-2 and TRBJ2-3, is GAGVSQSPSNKVTEKGKDVELRCDPISGHTALYWYRQSLGQGLEFLIYFQGNSAPDKSGLPSDRFSAERTGGSVSTLTIQRTQQEDSAVYLCASSPRTSGPSTTDTQYFGPGTRLTVL.

V gene TRBV15 combines with J gene TRBJ2-1, with D possibly TRBD1 on 6 matching bases. The CDR3 totals 12 residues. The ends were cut back, 1 base at V and 11 bases at J, with 9 bases in the middle. Germline CDR1 and CDR2: LNHNV and YYDKDF (reference sequence). CDR3 bases: TGTGCCACCAGCAGAGCACAGGGTCAGCAGTTCTTC. This encodes CATSRAQGQQFF.

This chain links TRBV7-2 with TRBJ2-3; TRBD2 matches 8 bases. After removal of 2 bases from V and 1 base from J, the junction contained 5 bases not matched to a gene. Germline assignment: CDR1 SGHTA and CDR2 FQGNSA. This CDR3 has 16 amino acids. The CDR3 nucleotides are TGTGCCAGCAGCTTACAAGCGGGAGTCGGCACAGATACGCAGTATTTT. Protein: CASSLQAGVGTDTQYF. The variable domain in full, completed from reference TRBV7-2 and TRBJ2-3, reads GAGVSQSPSNKVTEKGKDVELRCDPISGHTALYWYRQSLGQGLEFLIYFQGNSAPDKSGLPSDRFSAERTGGSVSTLTIQRTQQEDSAVYLCASSLQAGVGTDTQYFGPGTRLTVL.